One sample yielded the 19 T cell receptor beta chains listed below, sequenced in a study of CD8 T cells in Susac syndrome (dated by TCRdb to the late 2010s). Libraries came from the immunoSEQ multiplex PCR assay. RNA was extracted using the RNeasy kit, and 0.5 to 1 microgram was reverse transcribed with random hexamers. Using fastp trimming at Q25 and MiXCR clonotype assembly, TCRdb reanalyzed the public sequencing data and kept in-frame beta chains. Identical CDR3 proteins give one entry, which carries the most common genes and DNA. The sample contains 150,000 to 160,000 distinct CDR3 sequences, roughly 95% of them found a single time. The top ten hold 0.16% of the sample. Sequenced material: CD4+ T cells from PBMCs. The receptors originated from a human donor with Susac syndrome.

The gene calls are TRBV29-1 and TRBJ2-1; tentatively, D is TRBD1 or TRBD2 (5 bases each). CDR3 size: 12 residues. V shed 3 bases and J shed 3 bases, with 6 bases lying between them. Germline values: CDR1 SQVTM, CDR2 ANQGSEA. The CDR3 sequence: CSVEGDYNEQFF. CDR3 nucleotide sequence: TGCAGCGTTGAGGGGGACTACAATGAGCAGTTCTTC.

The chain couples TRBV19 to TRBJ1-2; D perhaps matches TRBD1 (6 bases). Trimming shortened V by 8 bases and J by 7 bases, and 14 bases separated the two germline ends. Germline V gene data show CDR1 as LNHDA and CDR2 as SQIVND (reference sequence). The CDR3 sequence is 12 residues long. CDR3 bases: TGTGCCAGTTCGGGGACGACAGGTGGCTACACCTTC. Translated: CASSGTTGGYTF.

The chain has TRBV4-2 and TRBJ1-1; D is undetermined. This CDR3 has 14 residues. Germline V gene lookup returns CDR1 LGHNA and CDR2 YNFKEQ. V was shortened by 0 bases and J by 4 bases, with 9 bases between the two germline ends. The CDR3 sequence is CASSQDAGSTEAFF. For the CDR3, the DNA is TGTGCCAGCAGCCAAGATGCAGGCAGCACTGAAGCTTTCTTT.

V and J are TRBV7-3 and TRBJ2-1, with D tentatively TRBD1 or TRBD2 (5 bases each). Germline CDR1 is SGHTA and CDR2 is FQGTGA. The CDR3 is made up of 16 amino acids. The V end lost 5 bases, the J end lost 5 bases, and 19 bases lay between the germline ends. In DNA form, the CDR3 reads TGTGCCAGCAGCATCGCTGGGACGGAAAGCCACAATGAGCAGTTCTTC. This translates into CASSIAGTESHNEQFF. The variable domain in full, completed from reference TRBV7-3 and TRBJ2-1, reads GAGVSQTPSNKVTEKGKYVELRCDPISGHTALYWYRQSLGQGPEFLIYFQGTGAADDSGLPNDRFFAVRPEGSVSTLKIQRTERGDSAVYLCASSIAGTESHNEQFFGPGTRLTVL.

The table lists this clonotype with a count of one. The CDR3 bases are TGTGCCAGCAGCGTAGCGGGAGGGGGACAGCTCTCCTTCACCTTC. Protein product: CASSVAGGGQLSFTF. V is TRBV9 and J is TRBJ1-2; 7 bases match TRBD1. The CDR3 runs to 15 residues. Trimming took 0 bases from V and 13 from J; bases not matched to a gene: 15. The germline gives CDR1 SGDLS, CDR2 YYNGEE.

The chain is built from TRBV9 and TRBJ1-2; D is unclear. Germline V lookup: CDR1 SGDLS, CDR2 YYNGEE. V was cut by 4 bases and J by 4 bases, with 11 bases left in between. The CDR3 has 13 residues. CDR3 DNA: TGTGCCAGCAGCATTCTTCCAGGCTATGGCTACACCTTC. It codes for CASSILPGYGYTF.

The rearrangement uses TRBV7-7 and TRBJ1-5; D is possibly TRBD1 (5 bases). The CDR3 covers 15 residues. V shed 9 bases and J shed 0 bases, with 15 bases lying between them. The germline CDR1 and CDR2 sequences are SSHAT and FNYEAQ (reference sequence). CDR3 DNA sequence: TGTGCCAGGCCGTCCAGACAGAATAGCAATCAGCCCCAGCATTTT. Amino acids: CARPSRQNSNQPQHF.

The chain couples TRBV29-1 to TRBJ2-5; D is perhaps TRBD1 (5 bases). The CDR3 runs to 14 residues. In germline, CDR1 is SQVTM, CDR2 ANQGSEA. V lost 3 bases to trimming and J lost 4 bases, with 15 bases between them. This CDR3 is CSVEGPMVGETQYF. The CDR3 DNA sequence: TGCAGCGTTGAGGGGCCGATGGTGGGAGAGACCCAGTACTTC.

V usage is TRBV9 and J usage is TRBJ2-3; D remains ambiguous. The CDR3 spans 17 residues. The germline gives CDR1 SGDLS, CDR2 YYNGEE. The V gene lost 4 bases and the J gene lost 4 bases, with 22 bases spanning the gap. CDR3 in amino acids: CASSLAATPSKPDTQYF. CDR3 coding DNA: TGTGCCAGCAGCCTCGCCGCAACCCCCTCGAAGCCAGATACGCAGTATTTT.

This sequence joins TRBV27 and TRBJ2-1, with a possible D match to TRBD1 (5 bases). This CDR3 spans 13 amino acids. Germline V CDR1 and CDR2: MNHEY, SMNVEV (reference sequence). V lost 5 bases and J 7 bases, leaving 12 bases between the germline ends. The CDR3 DNA reads TGTGCCAGCAGTCCGGACACTAAGAATGAGCAGTTCTTC. Translating it yields CASSPDTKNEQFF.

The V and J genes are TRBV2 and TRBJ1-2, with TRBD1 matching 7 bases. The V segment lost 4 bases and the J segment 7 bases; nucleotides outside the gene matches: 6. Germline V gene sequence: CDR1 SNHLY, CDR2 FYNNEI. This CDR3 contains 13 residues. The CDR3 coding sequence is TGTGCCAGCAGTGGGGGTGGGACAGTTGGCTACACCTTC. It encodes CASSGGGTVGYTF.

V usage is TRBV24-1 and J usage is TRBJ2-3; possibly TRBD2 for D (6 bases). The CDR3 covers 12 residues. Trimming removed 10 bases at V and 2 bases at J, with 9 bases between. Per germline, CDR1 KGHDR and CDR2 SFDVKD. The CDR3 reads CATAGLTDTQYF. DNA for the CDR3: TGTGCCACGGCGGGACTCACAGATACGCAGTATTTT.

This chain uses TRBV20-1 with TRBJ1-2, with 9 bases fitting TRBD1. The CDR3 consists of 13 residues. J lost 7 bases, V lost 0 bases, and 3 bases had no gene match. The V gene's germline CDR1 is DFQATT and CDR2 SNEGSKA (reference sequence). DNA for the CDR3: TGCAGTGCTAGAGAACAGGGGGCAGGTGGCTACACCTTC. Its translation: CSAREQGAGGYTF.

This clonotype came up once. This chain connects TRBV12-3 or TRBV12-4 to TRBJ2-7; 7 bases are shared with TRBD1. The CDR3 has 13 amino acids. V lost 3 bases and J lost 2; bases outside the gene matches: 1. Here the CDR3 reads CASSLDRTYEQYF. CDR3 DNA sequence: TGTGCCAGCAGTTTGGACAGGACCTACGAGCAGTACTTC.

This chain connects TRBV29-1 to TRBJ2-7; 12 nucleotides align to TRBD2. The CDR3 extends over 13 amino acids. The germline V gene encodes CDR1 SQVTM and CDR2 ANQGSEA. With 7 bases clipped from V and 3 bases from J, the junction kept 4 bases outside the gene matches. Here the CDR3 DNA reads TGCAGCGCCTCACTAGCGGGGGGCTACGAGCAGTACTTC. The encoded protein is CSASLAGGYEQYF.

V is TRBV3-1 and J is TRBJ2-5; 8 nucleotides line up with TRBD2. This CDR3 contains 15 residues. Germline CDR1 LGHDT, CDR2 YNNKEL (reference sequence). With 2 bases clipped from V and 4 bases from J, the junction kept 6 bases outside the gene matches. The CDR3 region is CASSQRRGGGETQYF. CDR3 coding DNA: TGTGCCAGCAGCCAACGCCGGGGGGGAGGAGAGACCCAGTACTTC.

This chain links TRBV7-2 with TRBJ1-5, with D maybe TRBD1 (6 bases). From germline, CDR1 is SGHTA and CDR2 FQGNSA. V was pared by 1 base and J by 4 bases, with 11 bases between. The length of the CDR3 is 15 residues. The CDR3 nucleotides read TGTGCCAGCAGCTTAGTAGGTACAGGGAATCAGCCCCAGCATTTT. The encoded protein is CASSLVGTGNQPQHF.

The V call is TRBV4-1, the J call TRBJ1-2, with a weak D call TRBD1 (5 bases). Germline assignment: CDR1 MGHRA and CDR2 YSYEKL. V lost 2 bases and J lost 0, with 13 bases in between. The CDR3 is 16 amino acids. The DNA of the CDR3 is TGCGCCAGCAGCCAATCAGACAGCAGATCTAACTATGGCTACACCTTC. This encodes CASSQSDSRSNYGYTF.

This rearrangement joins TRBV6-2 or TRBV6-3 to TRBJ1-6; no clear D. Germline CDR1 MNHEY, CDR2 SVGEGT. Deletions cut 6 bases from V and 9 bases from J, with 12 bases between. This CDR3 region has 13 residues. The CDR3 nucleotides read TGTGCCAGCAGGCAGGATCGGGGTTCACCCCTCCACTTT. Translating gives CASRQDRGSPLHF.